Below, 25 T cell receptor beta chains from the same sample are listed, as sequenced in a study of T-cell memory formation after mild COVID-19. From the 5' RACE reads, TCRdb called clonotypes with MiXCR, one entry per CDR3 protein. The sample includes around 200,000 distinct CDR3 sequences, roughly 18% seen only once; the top ten take 3.5% to 5%. The sequenced sample consisted of PBMCs or a T cell subset sorted from them (not recorded which). These receptors originate from a man aged 18 to 30 who had mild COVID-19 (a few samples of this study predate the infection). Cell type and time point are not known.

This clonotype was observed a handful of times. The chain links TRBV4-3 to TRBJ2-2; 7 bases line up with TRBD2. This CDR3 has 15 residues. The germline CDR1 and CDR2 sequences are LGHNA and YSLEER. The V segment lost 4 bases and the J segment 1 base; nucleotides outside the gene matches: 3. The CDR3 loop reads CASSLKRGNTGELFF. In DNA form, the CDR3 reads TGCGCCAGCAGCCTAAAGCGGGGGAACACCGGGGAGCTGTTTTTT.

The CDR3 DNA reads TGTGCCAGCAGTGCCTGGCCAGCCATGAACACTGAAGCTTTCTTT. Translated: CASSAWPAMNTEAFF. The V gene is TRBV9, the J gene TRBJ1-1, with D uncertain. The V gene lost 5 bases and the J gene lost 0 bases, with 14 bases spanning the gap. The CDR3 runs to 15 residues. Germline lookup yields CDR1 SGDLS and CDR2 YYNGEE.

This clonotype was seen a few times. The CDR3 DNA is TGCGCCAGCAGTCAATACGGCGGGGATCCTTACGTC. Translated: CASSQYGGDPYV. The chain joins TRBV23-1 to TRBJ2-7; D is perhaps TRBD2 (6 bases). TRBV23-1 is classed as an ORF, of uncertain function. This CDR3 is 12 amino acids long. V lost 1 base, J lost 13 bases, and 14 bases lay in between.

The chain combines TRBV7-2 with TRBJ2-3, with 14 bases lining up with TRBD2. The CDR3 is 16 residues long. Trimming cost V 5 bases and J 4 bases; bases outside gene matches: 5. Germline CDR1 is SGHTA and CDR2 is FQGNSA. CDR3 coding DNA: TGTGCCAGCAGCCCCCGACTAGCGGGGGGGGCAGATACGCAGTATTTT. Translation: CASSPRLAGGADTQYF. Full variable domain (remainder filled in from reference TRBV7-2 and TRBJ2-3): GAGVSQSPSNKVTEKGKDVELRCDPISGHTALYWYRQSLGQGLEFLIYFQGNSAPDKSGLPSDRFSAERTGGSVSTLTIQRTQQEDSAVYLCASSPRLAGGADTQYFGPGTRLTVL.

This clonotype turned up a few times. The chain is built from TRBV12-3 or TRBV12-4 and TRBJ1-2; D call uncertain. The length of the CDR3 is 15 residues. Between the trimmed V and J ends, which lost 6 bases and 0 bases, there was a span of 14 bases. CDR3 protein: CASSLSSLANYGYTF. The DNA of the CDR3 is TGTGCCAGCAGCCTCAGCAGCCTAGCTAACTATGGCTACACCTTC.

This clonotype was seen at least ten times. V is TRBV6-4 and J is TRBJ2-3; 11 bases agree with TRBD2. V lost 4 bases to trimming and J lost 4 bases; unmatched junction nucleotides: 4. The germline V gene has CDR1 MRHNA and CDR2 SNTAGT. This CDR3 has 15 residues. CDR3: CASSANSGGADTQYF. CDR3 DNA: TGTGCCAGCAGTGCGAATAGCGGGGGGGCAGATACGCAGTATTTT.

The sample holds a few counts of this clonotype. CDR3 region: CASSFLAGGFGQQYF. The CDR3 coding sequence is TGTGCCAGCAGTTTTCTGGCGGGGGGGTTTGGGCAGCAGTACTTC. The rearrangement uses TRBV12-3 or TRBV12-4 and TRBJ2-7; 9 bases map to TRBD2. Trimming took 3 bases from V and 8 from J; bases not matched to a gene: 11. CDR3 length equals 15 residues.

This clonotype was detected a few times. The J gene is TRBJ2-5, the V gene TRBV30; the match to TRBD2 covers 8 bases. CDR3 length: 15 amino acids. Losses at the gene ends were 8 bases for V and 4 bases for J; bases not matched to a gene: 15. From germline, CDR1 is GTSNPN and CDR2 SVGIG (reference sequence). CDR3 sequence (DNA): TGTGCCCGGAAGGGAGGCGGGGGGCGAACAGAGACCCAGTACTTC. This translates into CARKGGGGRTETQYF.

The V call is TRBV7-9, the J call TRBJ1-5, with 7 nucleotides matching TRBD1. Germline CDR1 reads SEHNR; CDR2 reads FQNEAQ (reference sequence). V trimming: 5 bases; J trimming: 5 bases; junction bases outside the gene matches: 6. CDR3 length: 14 amino acids. CDR3 nucleotides: TGTGCCAGCAGCCCCGGGACAGCTTATCAGCCCCAGCATTTT. As protein: CASSPGTAYQPQHF.

The table lists this clonotype with many counts. The chain links TRBV6-2 or TRBV6-3 to TRBJ2-5, with D hard to call. The CDR3 totals 12 residues. From germline, CDR1 is MNHEY and CDR2 SVGEGT. Trimming pared 8 bases from V and 3 bases from J, leaving 10 bases between. CDR3 coding DNA: TGTGCCAGCTCTCCCGGTGAAGAGACCCAGTACTTC. The encoded protein is CASSPGEETQYF.

The rearrangement joins TRBV6-2 or TRBV6-3 to TRBJ2-2, with 9 bases identical to TRBD1. The CDR3 spans 14 residues. Germline CDR1 and CDR2: MNHEY and SVGEGT. V lost 2 bases and J lost 6; bases outside the gene matches: 1. CDR3: CASSYGQGPGELFF. The CDR3, as DNA: TGTGCCAGCAGTTACGGACAGGGGCCCGGGGAGCTGTTTTTT.

The chain joins TRBV6-5 to TRBJ1-1, with TRBD1 matching over 9 bases. The J segment lost 6 bases and the V segment lost 5 bases, leaving 7 bases of the junction unmatched. The germline CDR1 and CDR2 sequences are MNHEY and SVGAGI. The CDR3 has 14 residues. The CDR3 sequence is CASSGGQGRAEAFF. The CDR3 nucleotides read TGTGCCAGCAGTGGGGGACAGGGTAGAGCTGAAGCTTTCTTT.

This clonotype has only a few counts. This sequence joins TRBV5-5 and TRBJ2-3; 11 bases agree with TRBD2. With V trimmed by 5 bases and J by 8 bases, 1 base remained unmatched. Germline V gene lookup returns CDR1 SGHKS and CDR2 YYEKEE (reference sequence). The CDR3 loop spans 12 amino acids. CDR3 nucleotides: TGTGCCAGCAGTCTAGCGGGGGGTACGCAGTATTTT. This encodes CASSLAGGTQYF.

The genes are TRBV7-2 and TRBJ1-2; 9 bases map to TRBD1. CDR1 and CDR2 from the germline V gene are SGHTA and FQGNSA. This CDR3 spans 15 amino acids. Germline trimming cut 1 base from V and 4 bases from J; bases unmatched to any gene: 4. CDR3 sequence: CASSLGGQGFYGYTF. DNA of the CDR3: TGTGCCAGCAGCTTAGGGGGACAGGGATTCTATGGCTACACCTTC.

CDR3 bases: TGTGCCAGCAGTTACTCCGGACCGTACAATCAGCCCCAGCATTTT. Translated: CASSYSGPYNQPQHF. This chain links TRBV6-5 with TRBJ1-5; D remains ambiguous. V was pared by 0 bases and J by 3 bases, with 9 bases between. Germline V lookup: CDR1 MNHEY, CDR2 SVGAGI. The CDR3 consists of 15 residues.

The chain joins TRBV28 to TRBJ2-7, with 7 positions matching TRBD2. Germline CDR1 reads MDHEN; CDR2 reads SYDVKM. There are 13 residues in the CDR3. The V segment lost 7 bases and the J segment 5 bases; nucleotides outside the gene matches: 8. The CDR3 DNA follows: TGTGCCAGCACCGGGGGGAGTAAGGACGAGCAGTACGTC. The encoded protein is CASTGGSKDEQYV.

DNA for the CDR3: TGTGCCAGCAGCGTGCGGCCCTCCCCCGGGCCAGCGGATACGCAGTATTTT. Its translation is CASSVRPSPGPADTQYF. The chain links TRBV9 to TRBJ2-3; D is unclear. The germline CDR1 and CDR2 sequences are SGDLS and YYNGEE. V lost 2 bases to trimming and J lost 6 bases, with 22 bases between them. The CDR3 consists of 17 residues.

This clonotype was detected a few times. This rearrangement joins TRBV10-2 to TRBJ2-3, with 9 bases lining up with TRBD1. Germline lookup yields CDR1 WSHSY and CDR2 SAAADI. The CDR3 spans 20 residues. V lost 8 bases and J lost 0; bases outside the gene matches: 21. CDR3 amino acids: CASPRFKPGQGVVSTDTQYF. CDR3 DNA sequence: TGCGCCAGCCCACGCTTTAAACCGGGACAGGGAGTAGTCAGCACAGATACGCAGTATTTT.

CDR3 bases: TGTGCCAGCAGCTTAACAGGGGGCCACTTGAACGAGCAGTACGTC. Its protein product is CASSLTGGHLNEQYV. This chain uses TRBV7-9 with TRBJ2-7, with 9 nucleotides matching TRBD1. The J segment lost 5 bases and the V segment lost 2 bases, leaving 7 bases of the junction unmatched. This CDR3 has 15 amino acids. CDR1 SEHNR and CDR2 FQNEAQ come from the germline V gene (reference sequence).

This clonotype was found a few times. The rearrangement uses TRBV14 and TRBJ2-7, with 9 nucleotides matching TRBD1. The CDR3 is made up of 15 amino acids. V was clipped by 2 bases and J by 3 bases; unmatched bases: 5. In germline, CDR1 is SGHDN, CDR2 FVKESK. The CDR3: CASSQRTGVGYEQYF. Here the CDR3 DNA reads TGTGCCAGCAGCCAACGGACAGGGGTGGGCTACGAGCAGTACTTC.

This chain connects TRBV15 to TRBJ1-5; 7 positions agree with TRBD1. Germline CDR1 reads LNHNV; CDR2 reads YYDKDF (reference sequence). V trimming: 4 bases; J trimming: 6 bases; junction bases outside the gene matches: 6. This CDR3 has 14 amino acids. The CDR3 DNA follows: TGTGCCACCAGCAAAACAGGGGTTCGTCAGCCCCAGCATTTT. This sequence encodes CATSKTGVRQPQHF.

The chain employs TRBV28 and TRBJ1-1; D is possibly TRBD1 (6 bases). Germline CDR1 MDHEN, CDR2 SYDVKM. CDR3 size: 14 residues. The germline V and J ends were trimmed by 3 bases and 3 bases, with 11 bases remaining between them. CDR3 nucleotides: TGTGCCAGCAGTTTTAAGGGGGTTTACACTGAAGCTTTCTTT. This translates into CASSFKGVYTEAFF.

This sequence joins TRBV12-3 or TRBV12-4 and TRBJ2-6, with a tentative D call TRBD2 (6 bases). Trimming took 3 bases from V and 2 from J, leaving 8 bases between them. This CDR3 has 15 amino acids. The CDR3 DNA reads as TGTGCCAGCAGTTTGCGGGGCGCTGGGGCCAACGTCCTGACTTTC. Protein: CASSLRGAGANVLTF.

The CDR3 here is CAAGTSGGRYEQYF. As DNA, the CDR3 is TGTGCCGCCGGCACTAGCGGGGGGCGCTACGAGCAGTACTTC. This rearrangement joins TRBV30 to TRBJ2-7; 12 bases map to TRBD2. The V and J ends lost 8 bases and 3 bases, in that order; junction bases with no gene match: 8. This CDR3 region has 14 residues. Germline loops: CDR1 GTSNPN, CDR2 SVGIG (reference sequence). The full variable domain, completed using reference TRBV30 and TRBJ2-7, is SQTIHQWPATLVQPVGSPLSLECTVEGTSNPNLYWYRQAAGRGLQLLFYSVGIGQISSEVPQNLSASRPQDRQFILSSKKLLLSDSGFYLCAAGTSGGRYEQYFGPGTRLTVT.

This chain joins TRBV29-1 and TRBJ1-1; D gene uncertain. Germline V gene sequence: CDR1 SQVTM, CDR2 ANQGSEA. V was shortened by 6 bases and J by 4 bases, with 18 bases between the two germline ends. The CDR3 length is 14 residues. The CDR3 region has the DNA TGCAGCGTCCTACTAACCCTGGCGGGCACTGAAGCTTTCTTT. This encodes CSVLLTLAGTEAFF.